This T cell receptor beta chain is drawn from a study of control samples from healthy donors and cancer patients. Germline V CDR1 and CDR2: SGDLS, YYNGEE. The CDR3 is 15 amino acids. The ends were cut back, 1 base at V and 5 bases at J, with 12 bases in the middle. This table comes from immunoSEQ multiplex PCR, and its TCRdb copy is limited to in-frame clones, with some not included. This sample carries 20,000 or so clones, approximately 89% of them seen once, and the ten largest clones take 38%. Source material: PBMCs. The sequence was collected from a man aged 60-69 years with head and neck cancer. The rearrangement joins TRBV9 to TRBJ2-2; tentatively, D is TRBD2 (6 bases). The CDR3 is CASSVTGGRTGELFF. CDR3 in DNA: TGTGCCAGCAGCGTAACCGGGGGAAGGACCGGGGAGCTGTTTTTT.